The present T cell receptor beta chain was sequenced within a study of beta chain features in type 1 diabetes. General observations from the study: Type 1 diabetes patients had moderately but significantly shorter TCRB CDR3s in all four CD4+ subsets. For cells with high TCR expression, cDNA sequencing could yield over-representation.

Purity above 98% was achieved in all sorted populations. Comment on this clone: Its target is unknown.

The authors reverse transcribed all of the isolated RNA, so sequencing captured expressed TCRB transcripts. The repertoire was sequenced with immunoSEQ multiplex PCR; TCRdb's copy has only in-frame clones and lacks some. The repertoire has nearly 350,000 clones, around 9% of them found once; the top ten carry 0.95% to 1.1%. What was sequenced was central memory CD4+ T cells from blood. The clonotype originates from a young man with type 1 diabetes.

CDR3 coding DNA: TGTGCCAGCAGCCCGAGCGGGGGCGAGCAGTACTTC. Protein product: CASSPSGGEQYF. The rearrangement joins TRBV7-9 to TRBJ2-7, with 8 bases fitting TRBD2. V shed 5 bases and J 6 bases; nucleotides not matched to a gene: 3. CDR3 length: 12 residues. In germline, CDR1 is SEHNR, CDR2 FQNEAQ (reference sequence).